This is a list of T cell receptor beta chains from one sample in a study of circulating CD8 cells and anti-PD-1 response in melanoma. One entry per CDR3 protein results from TCRdb running MiXCR on the reads. The sample has about a thousand distinct CDR3 sequences, over 6% seen once. The sample here was CD8+ T cells from PBMCs, taken at baseline or after one month of anti-PD-1 therapy (not recorded which). These receptors were collected from a human donor with melanoma. The CDR3 runs from the conserved cysteine through the conserved F or W. D genes are given only for firm matches. Clone size is stated in some rows and not others, as once, few, many or a class when expanded.

CDR3 DNA | CDR3 protein | clone size | J gene | D gene | V gene
TGTGCCAGCAGGGACAGGATGGTACACGAGCAGTACTTC | CASRDRMVHEQYF | medium-sized | TRBJ2-7 | TRBD1 | TRBV6-7
TGCAGTGCGCCGGACGGACTTTCCTACAATGAGCAGTTCTTC | CSAPDGLSYNEQFF | medium-sized | TRBJ2-1 | . | TRBV20-1
TGTGCCAGCAGCCCCCGCGGAGGAGTCTATGGCTACACCTTC | CASSPRGGVYGYTF | large | TRBJ1-2 | . | TRBV9
TGTGCCAGCAGTTACTATTATCGGGACAACACTGAAGCTTTCTTT | CASSYYYRDNTEAFF | large | TRBJ1-1 | . | TRBV6-5
TGCGCCAGCAGCTTTGAGACCCAGTACTTC | CASSFETQYF | medium-sized | TRBJ2-5 | . | TRBV5-1
TGTGCCAGCTCACCACCGCGACGCATCTCCTACGAGCAGTACTTC | CASSPPRRISYEQYF | large | TRBJ2-7 | . | TRBV18
TGTGCCTGGGGACAGGGGGCGAATGAGCAGTTCTTC | CAWGQGANEQFF | medium-sized | TRBJ2-1 | TRBD1 | TRBV30
TGTGCCAGCAGCCCTCTTGGCGGGGGGGAAGAGACCCAGTACTTC | CASSPLGGGEETQYF | medium-sized | TRBJ2-5 | TRBD2 | TRBV7-3
TGTGCCAGCAGCCCGAGGGGAGCGACAAGCACAGATACGCAGTATTTT | CASSPRGATSTDTQYF | medium-sized | TRBJ2-3 | . | TRBV9
TGTGCCAGCAGTGAATCAGGGAGAATCTACGAGCAGTACTTC | CASSESGRIYEQYF | medium-sized | TRBJ2-7 | . | TRBV2
TGTGCCAGTAGCCCCGGGACAGGGGATTACGAGCAGTACTTC | CASSPGTGDYEQYF | . | TRBJ2-7 | TRBD1 | TRBV19
TGCAGCGCCATACTAGCGGGAGGGGACGAGCAGTACTTC | CSAILAGGDEQYF | large | TRBJ2-7 | TRBD2 | TRBV29-1
TGTGCCAGCAGCCGGGGACAGGGGGCTTACGAGCAGTACTTC | CASSRGQGAYEQYF | large | TRBJ2-7 | TRBD1 | TRBV7-3
TGCGCCAGCAGCCACACTGAAGGGGGCGCCTATGGCTACACCTTC | CASSHTEGGAYGYTF | large | TRBJ1-2 | TRBD1 | TRBV4-1
TGTGCCAGCACCGCAAGGGGTCTAGCGGGAGTCGAGGAGCAGTACTTC | CASTARGLAGVEEQYF | . | TRBJ2-7 | TRBD2 | TRBV27
TGCGCCAGCAGGACAGGGGGGCTAGAGACCCAGTACTTC | CASRTGGLETQYF | few | TRBJ2-5 | TRBD1 | TRBV5-1
TGTGCTAGCAGCTTGCTACAGAACACTGAAGCTTTCTTT | CASSLLQNTEAFF | medium-sized | TRBJ1-1 | . | TRBV7-7
TGTGCCAGCAGTTTACCCCTACTAGCGGGGGAGACCCAGTACTTC | CASSLPLLAGETQYF | large | TRBJ2-5 | TRBD2 | TRBV28
TGTGCCAGCAGCTTTCGGATAGGGGACTACGAGCAGTACTTC | CASSFRIGDYEQYF | medium-sized | TRBJ2-7 | . | TRBV5-4